This T cell receptor (beta chain) stems from a study of blood T cell repertoires in COVID-19. Study overall: Donors in the United States, Italy and Spain gave samples during acute or convalescent COVID-19. Sources were T cells, B-cell-depleted T cells, or PBMCs; the material itself was cDNA or gDNA.

Under the authors' procedure: Amplification of reference gene primers was used by the study to estimate nucleated cell counts. Assay used: immunoSEQ multiplex PCR; TCRdb lists only in-frame clones, some missing. The V and J calls and clone size are taken from that table; D and trimming were inferred from the DNA. The sample records some 240,000 clones, approximately 78% being singletons. The J segment lost 2 bases and the V segment lost 10 bases, leaving 10 bases of the junction unmatched. The CDR3 loop spans 14 amino acids. The V gene's germline CDR1 is MNHEY and CDR2 SVGAGI. The chain uses TRBV6-5 and TRBJ1-2; 7 nucleotides line up with TRBD1. The TCR sequence derives from a woman in her fifties or sixties with active or convalescent COVID-19. Sequenced input: peripheral blood. The CDR3 reads CAIRGGLPNYGYTF. The CDR3 nucleotides are TGTGCCATACGAGGGGGCCTGCCGAACTATGGCTACACCTTC.